Here is one T cell receptor (beta chain) with its context. This clone appeared a few times. Its antigen is not yet known. Per-base quality was not reported, and no clone a single base away is much larger than it. Library preparation employed the immunoSEQ multiplex PCR assay. A mixture of 60 forward primers for TCR Vbeta segments and 13 reverse primers for TCR Jbeta segments was used in the multiplex PCR. Amplification of the CDR3 region of rearranged TCR beta genes was performed with a multiplex PCR assay on genomic DNA. The Illumina HiSeq System was used to sequence the amplified TCR beta libraries as 87-base-pair reads. The source study handled its data this way. In a later analysis, tens of millions of unique TCR beta chains were counted across the 500 to 850 repertoires, and around 10 million of these chains were shared by at least two donors. A nearest-neighbor algorithm error-corrected the raw reads and collapsed the reads into unique sequences, merging closely related sequences to remove PCR and sequencing errors. CDR3 sequences were aligned to IMGT reference sequences to assign V, D and J gene segments. For a sequence to be retained, a match of at least six nucleotides was required to both a V gene segment and a J gene segment. A rearrangement counted as productive if the CDR3 had no stop codons and remained in frame with V and J, and every other rearrangement counted as non-productive. Following IMGT convention, CDR3 was defined as the stretch from the second conserved V-encoded cysteine up to the conserved J-encoded phenylalanine. Sequences without an unambiguous match to a single V gene segment were excluded from the earlier analysis of several hundred of the donors. In an earlier analysis of some 590 of the donors, a V segment was called functional when productive rearrangements were above 56.7%, and segregating when the standard deviation between donors exceeded 5%. A statistical classification framework was built for diagnosing cytomegalovirus status from the catalog of TCR beta chain sequences. V and J gene assignment, in a later analysis, came from comparing TCR nucleotide sequences with IMGT/GENE-DB human TR gene sequences. In a later analysis, CDR3 sequences and most-parsimonious VDJ recombination scenarios were assigned using the TCRdist pipeline. In a later analysis, each TCR beta chain was defined by its CDR3 amino acid sequence together with its V-gene family, and reads lacking a unique V-gene family were excluded. A later analysis removed 550 to 700 highly shared, low-generation-probability nucleotide sequences to deal with suspected cross-contamination and a sequencing artifact. In a later analysis, a clonal expansion index was calculated for each public chain from normalized within-repertoire ranks of inferred template counts. A later analysis computed generation probabilities with a VDJ recombination model fitted to out-of-frame rearrangements, and checked the results against IGoR. In a later analysis, TCR-TCR, TCR-HLA and TCR-CMV co-occurrence was scored with hypergeometric tests, and a repertoire-size bias correction was applied to TCR pairs. To estimate false discovery rates, a later analysis permuted the HLA or CMV assignments 20 times. In a later analysis, co-occurring TCRs were grouped using DBSCAN, and TCRdist sequence similarity was added for clustering within HLA-allele-positive subsets. Repertoires with fewer than 30,000 or more than 120,000 public chains, plus five repertoires with anomalous nucleotide sharing, were excluded from co-occurrence clustering. TCRdb re-hosts the immuneACCESS table, in-frame sequences only. Its copies lack some clones; in the studies checked, an unresolved V gene accounts for under half of them, and the cause for the rest is not known. The V and J calls and the clone size are those of that table, but D and trimming were determined from the DNA. For this sample there are 150,000 to 200,000 clones; around 76% appear just once. The ten largest clones represent about 1.4% of the sample.

This entry comes from a study of cytomegalovirus exposure and HLA in healthy donors (dated by TCRdb to 2016 to 2017). Regarding the research as a whole: In an earlier analysis of roughly 590 of the donors, 276 Gb of sequence data and roughly 100 million unique TCR beta sequences from 180 million or so T cells were reported. The study combined high-throughput TCR immunosequencing, statistical association of individual TCRs with disease status, and machine learning to predict cytomegalovirus infection status. Among the roughly 410 genotyped donors, 75% to 90% belonged to the genetic ancestry cluster associated with self-reported Caucasian donors. Genome-wide SNP genotypes for about 55% of the 666 donors were used in a later genetic analysis, which treated that subset as a discovery cohort. Besides the first cohort of some 670 subjects, a separate validation cohort made up of roughly 120 different subjects was used. HLA typing covered class I and class II loci at four-digit resolution. The number of donors typed differed by locus, with roughly 620-630 for A, B, C, DRB1 and DQB1, 522 for DQA1, about 610 for DPA1, and under 490 for DPB1. An early release covering about 600 HLA-typed donors comprised about 290 gigabases of sequencing data and some 79 million unique TCR sequences. Every discovery cohort repertoire had been produced on one sequencing platform. An earlier analysis of around 580 of the donors used high-throughput TCR beta sequencing to judge whether each TCR beta V gene segment behaved as functional or pseudogenic. In a later analysis, previously published TCR beta repertoires from 550 to 750 donors were re-analyzed and high-resolution HLA genotyping was added so that TCR occurrence patterns could be studied. The T cell repertoires of some 670 subjects were profiled by immunosequencing and related to cytomegalovirus serostatus. In the later analysis, no new phenotypic data were used to find candidate immune exposures; instead, reliance was placed on TCR beta sequences and their occurrence across donors. The study aimed to test whether cataloging public T cell receptors could reveal signatures of past pathogen exposure. Roughly five DR-DQ haplotypes were handled as single units for association and clustering because linkage in the cohort was strong. Donor age, sex, ethnicity and CMV serostatus were collected together with the repertoire data. Among roughly 400 genotyped donors of the cohort, an average of roughly 240,000 unique TCR beta nucleotide sequences were sequenced per donor, roughly a sixth of them non-productive. The full study reports these points: Immune exposure information for the cohort was limited to CMV serostatus. In a later analysis, HLA-associated TCR beta chains were found to be more clonally expanded and to have lower generation probabilities than equally common non-associated chains. A cluster of highly shared sequence variants was judged likely to represent a technical artifact of the sequencing pipeline. While some public TCRs were present in many individuals, most TCR sequences turned up only very rarely across donors. A later genetic analysis reported fewer N-insertions in productive TCRs among donors in an Asian-associated ancestry cluster than the roughly 700-donor mean. A further reported finding was that TCR beta sequences accurately predicted the HLA-A and HLA-B alleles for most subjects in the first cohort. A later analysis associated 15,000 to 20,000 TCR beta sequences with specific HLA alleles at a false discovery rate of 0.05. Because counts were too low, about 18 rarely observed V segments, including chromosome 9 orphons, were excluded from the earlier analysis of under 650 of the donors. The study listed 150 to 200 TCR beta chains as associated with cytomegalovirus. Broadly in line with IMGT annotations, most TCR beta V segments showed up in productive rearrangements about 87% or about 30% of the time in an earlier analysis of several hundred of the donors. Cytomegalovirus status was reported to be diagnosed by the classifier with high specificity and sensitivity in both the original and validation cohorts. Assigning TCR associations to individual alleles was difficult when HLA alleles, especially DR and DQ, strongly co-occurred. The authors suggested that the approach could potentially be extended to other disease states and immunological phenotypes. V-gene and J-gene trimming of TCR beta chains was associated with a missense DCLRE1C variant in a later genetic analysis, and the association was replicated in an independent cohort. Three of the identified cytomegalovirus-associated TCR beta chains were confirmed in vitro to be specific for cytomegalovirus antigens. Roughly uniform sequencing depth across donors was assumed in presence/absence analyses, although this assumption may not hold. In a later analysis, TCR association rates were found to vary across HLA loci, with the most associated TCRs seen for DRB1 alleles and the fewest for HLA-C alleles. In a later analysis, several top co-occurrence clusters were reported to appear linked to parvovirus B19, influenza, CMV and Epstein-Barr virus. Some IMGT-functional V segments, including TRBV6-2 and TRBV6-3, could not be told apart with the 87-base-pair reads, so those segments were excluded. Linkage disequilibrium might explain the correlated functional status among segregating V segments, but an unknown experimental factor could not be ruled out. Only TCR beta chains were sequenced in this cohort, and the absence of alpha or paired-chain data limited detectable features. Because some donors lacked HLA typing at each locus, the association tests relied only on the typed subset. Most CMV-associated TCR beta chains appeared to be HLA-restricted in a later analysis, and the HLA associations seemed to be driven largely by CMV exposure.

Including the terminal cysteine and phenylalanine, the CDR3 comprises 14 residues. Only CDR3 DNA is held: 42 bases, read in frame from base 1. The germline V gene gives CDR1 as WSHSY and CDR2 as SAAADI. A distance of 9 bases separates the germline ends of V and J, which lose 3 bases and 3 bases respectively. The cohort was made up of 666 healthy bone marrow donors. At the time of sampling, every cohort member was nominally healthy, though immune exposures that went unrecorded were likely present. The donor tested CMV seronegative, placing the donor among the 350 to 400 seronegative members of the cohort. A peripheral blood sample was provided by each donor, and peripheral blood mononuclear cells were used for TCR beta sequencing. Genomic DNA was extracted from the blood cell samples with the Qiagen DNeasy Blood Extraction Kit.

The chain is made from TRBV10-2 and TRBJ1-5; the D gene assignment is ambiguous. Sequenced sample: PBMCs. This TCR was recovered from a middle-aged man in good health and CMV-seronegative. The CDR3 corresponds to CASSDRSINQPQHF. The DNA sequence reads TGCGCCAGCAGTGACAGGTCGATCAATCAGCCCCAGCATTTT.